The 25 T cell receptor beta chains presented below share a single source sample, sequenced in a study of blood T cell repertoires in COVID-19. The assay was immunoSEQ multiplex PCR, and TCRdb's table has in-frame clones only and misses some. The repertoire holds roughly 97,000 clones, with over 80% as singletons. Sequencing was performed on peripheral blood. These receptors originate from a man aged 45 to 65 with acute or convalescent COVID-19.

In the case of this clone: Other DNA sequences in this sample translate to the same CDR3. The rearrangement links TRBV24-1 to TRBJ1-1; D is unresolved. The germline CDR1 and CDR2 sequences are KGHDR and SFDVKD. The CDR3 extends over 13 amino acids. V was clipped by 2 bases and J by 5 bases, with 8 bases between them. CDR3 region: CATSDYGDTEAFF. In DNA form, the CDR3 reads TGTGCCACCAGTGATTACGGGGATACTGAAGCTTTCTTT.

The rearrangement links TRBV7-2 to TRBJ2-7; D remains ambiguous. The CDR3 has 12 residues. V shed 3 bases and J shed 4 bases, with 7 bases lying between them. Germline V lookup: CDR1 SGHTA, CDR2 FQGNSA. The CDR3 DNA reads as TGTGCCAGCAGCTTGTCTAGTTACGAGCAGTACTTC. Its protein product is CASSLSSYEQYF.

This clone was seen only once. The chain employs TRBV27 and TRBJ2-2; a possible D gene is TRBD2 (5 bases). CDR1 and CDR2 from the germline V gene are MNHEY and SMNVEV (reference sequence). Between the trimmed V and J ends, which lost 5 bases and 7 bases, there was a span of 20 bases. The CDR3 consists of 16 residues. Here the CDR3 DNA reads TGTGCCAGCAGTCAACGACTTGGGCGGGCTTTCGGGGAGCTGTTTTTT. Protein product: CASSQRLGRAFGELFF.

The rearrangement links TRBV3-1 (or the pseudogene TRBV3-2) to TRBJ2-7; 14 nucleotides match TRBD2. The CDR3 length is 18 residues. After removal of 1 base from V and 3 bases from J, the junction contained 8 bases not matched to a gene. CDR1 is LGHDT, CDR2 YNNKEL, per germline (reference sequence). CDR3 bases: TGTGCCAGCAGCCAAGGGGGACTAGCGGGAGCGGGAGTCTACGAGCAGTACTTC. Translating it yields CASSQGGLAGAGVYEQYF.

CDR3 protein: CASSLGAGLAADTQYF. The CDR3 bases are TGTGCCAGCAGCTTAGGAGCGGGACTAGCGGCAGATACGCAGTATTTT. This rearrangement joins TRBV11-3 to TRBJ2-3, with TRBD2 matching 11 bases. CDR1 and CDR2 from the germline V gene are SGHNT and YENEEA. Germline trimming cut 1 base from V and 4 bases from J; bases unmatched to any gene: 4. There are 16 residues in the CDR3. Together with reference TRBV11-3 and TRBJ2-3, the CDR3 gives the full variable domain: EAGVVQSPRYKIIEKKQPVAFWCNPISGHNTLYWYLQNLGQGPELLIRYENEEAVDDSQLPKDRFSAERLKGVDSTLKIQPAELGDSAVYLCASSLGAGLAADTQYFGPGTRLTVL.

The CDR3 region has the DNA TGTGCCAGCCGCCCCCGGGGTTATGAAAAACTGTTTTTT. Residues: CASRPRGYEKLFF. The chain is built from TRBV2 and TRBJ1-4; no firm D call. Per the germline V gene, CDR1 is SNHLY and CDR2 is FYNNEI. Trimming cost V 8 bases and J 6 bases, with 13 bases left between them. CDR3 size: 13 residues. Full variable domain (missing parts from reference TRBV2 and TRBJ1-4): EPEVTQTPSHQVTQMGQEVILRCVPISNHLYFYWYRQILGQKVEFLVSFYNNEISEKSEIFDDQFSVERPDGSNFTLKIRSTKLEDSAMYFCASRPRGYEKLFFGSGTQLSVL.

This clone came up once. This chain uses TRBV20-1 with TRBJ2-5; no firm D call. Trimming removed 3 bases from V and 4 bases from J, with 15 bases in between. Germline CDR1 DFQATT, CDR2 SNEGSKA (reference sequence). CDR3 length: 14 residues. The CDR3 DNA sequence: TGCAGTGCTAGTGAGCCCAATTCGGGAGAGACCCAGTACTTC. It translates to CSASEPNSGETQYF.

J is TRBJ2-2 and V is TRBV11-2; weak D call: TRBD1 (7 bases). The CDR3 runs 15 residues. The germline V gene has CDR1 SGHAT and CDR2 FQNNGV. V lost 4 bases, J lost 5 bases, and 14 bases lay in between. The CDR3 reads CASSSTQGRTGELFF. For the CDR3, the DNA is TGTGCCAGCAGCTCCACACAGGGGAGGACCGGGGAGCTGTTTTTT. Looking up the rest from reference TRBV11-2 and TRBJ2-2 gives the full variable domain: EAGVAQSPRYKIIEKRQSVAFWCNPISGHATLYWYQQILGQGPKLLIQFQNNGVVDDSQLPKDRFSAERLKGVDSTLKIQPAKLEDSAVYLCASSSTQGRTGELFFGEGSRLTVL.

This clone was counted once. The rearrangement joins TRBV5-1 to TRBJ1-5; the D is unclear. The CDR3 has 13 residues. V lost 0 bases to trimming and J lost 11 bases, with 12 bases between them. Looked up from germline, CDR1 is SGHRS and CDR2 is YFSETQ. CDR3 sequence reads: CASSLDPSGTQHF. The CDR3 bases are TGCGCCAGCAGCTTGGATCCCTCGGGGACCCAGCATTTT.

This chain joins TRBV6-5 and TRBJ2-7, with D perhaps TRBD2 (6 bases). The ends were cut back, 5 bases at V and 2 bases at J, with 13 bases in the middle. The CDR3 is made up of 14 amino acids. CDR1 and CDR2 (germline): MNHEY, SVGAGI. The CDR3 DNA sequence: TGTGCCAGCAGTACCTCGGGGGTTACCTACGAGCAGTACTTC. Amino acids: CASSTSGVTYEQYF.

This clone was observed a single time. This chain connects TRBV7-6 to TRBJ2-2, with D possibly matching TRBD2 (5 bases). CDR1 SGHVS and CDR2 FNYEAQ come from the germline V gene. V lost 5 bases and J lost 1, with 14 bases in between. The CDR3 is made up of 16 amino acids. CDR3 residues: CASSPAVFLNTGELFF. Written as DNA, the CDR3 is TGTGCCAGCAGCCCAGCGGTCTTCCTGAACACCGGGGAGCTGTTTTTT. Filled out from reference TRBV7-6 and TRBJ2-2, the complete variable domain reads GAGVSQSPRYKVTKRGQDVALRCDPISGHVSLYWYRQALGQGPEFLTYFNYEAQQDKSGLPNDRFSAERPEGSISTLTIQRTEQRDSAMYRCASSPAVFLNTGELFFGEGSRLTVL.

This sequence joins TRBV10-2 and TRBJ2-5, with 9 bases that match TRBD2. CDR1 is WSHSY and CDR2 is SAAADI in the germline V gene. The CDR3 runs to 16 residues. Germline trimming cut 4 bases from V and 3 bases from J; bases unmatched to any gene: 9. The CDR3 DNA reads TGCGCCAGCAGTGGCTATGGCGCGGGAGGGGAAGAGACCCAGTACTTC. Translated, it gives CASSGYGAGGEETQYF.

The chain has TRBV5-1 and TRBJ2-5; D perhaps matches TRBD1 (6 bases). In germline, CDR1 is SGHRS, CDR2 YFSETQ. The CDR3 spans 14 residues. V lost 4 bases and J 2 bases, leaving 12 bases between the germline ends. Here the CDR3 DNA reads TGCGCCAGCAGCCCGCAGGGGCTGCAAGAGACCCAGTACTTC. It specifies CASSPQGLQETQYF.

The V gene is TRBV7-2, the J gene TRBJ2-5, with TRBD2 matching 8 bases. Germline V gene sequence: CDR1 SGHTA, CDR2 FQGNSA. CDR3 size: 18 residues. V shed 2 bases, J shed 5 bases, and the junction held 16 bases outside the gene matches. CDR3 loop: CASSLRGGRYMYWETQYF. The CDR3 nucleotides are TGTGCCAGCAGCTTACGGGGCGGGAGGTATATGTATTGGGAGACCCAGTACTTC.

The chain combines TRBV11-2 with TRBJ2-1, with D possibly matching TRBD1 (5 bases). The V gene lost 0 bases and the J gene lost 8 bases, with 8 bases spanning the gap. This CDR3 is built from 13 residues. The germline V gene has CDR1 SGHAT and CDR2 FQNNGV. The CDR3 sequence: CASSLEPRDEQFF. CDR3 bases: TGTGCCAGCAGCTTAGAACCCAGGGATGAGCAGTTCTTC.

This chain joins TRBV10-1 and TRBJ2-1, with TRBD2 matching 10 bases. CDR1 is WNHNN and CDR2 is SYGVQD in the germline V gene (reference sequence). J gave up 7 bases and V 6 bases, and 3 bases lay outside the gene matches. The CDR3 is made up of 13 amino acids. The CDR3 region has the DNA TGCGCCAGCAGGGCTAGCGGGAGTAATGAGCAGTTCTTC. Amino acid sequence: CASRASGSNEQFF.

CDR3 loop: CAIRDSGRASHTQYF. CDR3 DNA sequence: TGTGCCATCAGGGATAGCGGGAGGGCCTCTCATACGCAGTATTTT. The genes are TRBV10-3 and TRBJ2-3, with 11 bases matching TRBD2. After removal of 6 bases from V and 7 bases from J, the junction contained 9 bases not matched to a gene. CDR1 is ENHRY and CDR2 is SYGVKD in the germline V gene. The CDR3 runs 15 residues.

This clone was detected only a few times. The chain carries TRBV5-6 and TRBJ2-7; D may be TRBD2 (6 bases). V was clipped by 0 bases and J by 1 base, with 8 bases between them. Germline CDR1 SGHDT, CDR2 YYEEEE. This CDR3 spans 14 amino acids. The CDR3 reads CASSLVAASYEQYF. In DNA, the CDR3 is TGTGCCAGCAGCTTGGTAGCGGCGTCCTACGAGCAGTACTTC.

The genes are TRBV29-1 and TRBJ2-5; a possible D gene is TRBD2 (5 bases). The CDR3 spans 13 residues. CDR1 is SQVTM and CDR2 is ANQGSEA in the germline V gene. Between the trimmed V and J ends, which lost 5 bases and 2 bases, there was a span of 12 bases. The CDR3 DNA sequence: TGCAGCGTTCAGCGGAATTTACAAGAGACCCAGTACTTC. This encodes CSVQRNLQETQYF.

V usage is TRBV3-1 (or the pseudogene TRBV3-2) and J usage is TRBJ2-1, with 8 bases lining up with TRBD2. CDR1 is LGHDT, CDR2 YNNKEL, per germline (reference sequence). This CDR3 spans 14 amino acids. Trimming took 6 bases from V and 5 from J; bases not matched to a gene: 6. The chain's CDR3 is CASRLGLDNNEQFF. The CDR3 nucleotides read TGTGCCAGCAGACTGGGACTAGATAACAATGAGCAGTTCTTC.

The chain carries TRBV18 and TRBJ2-5; D possibly corresponds to TRBD1 (5 bases). Trimming left V 4 bases short and J 5 bases short, with 11 bases between. Germline CDR1 is KGHSH and CDR2 is LQKENI. CDR3 size: 13 residues. Here the CDR3 reads CASSQGYGETQYF. CDR3 sequence (DNA): TGTGCCAGCTCACAGGGGTATGGGGAGACCCAGTACTTC.

The chain is built from TRBV21-1 and TRBJ1-3; no check of the table's D call, TRBD1, against the DNA was made. TRBV21-1 is recorded as a pseudogene. There are 16 residues in the CDR3. CDR3: CASTPRQGAEGNTIYF. CDR3 nucleotides: TGTGCCAGCACCCCCCGACAGGGGGCGGAAGGAAACACCATATATTTT.

This clone was recorded only once. The chain has TRBV29-1 and TRBJ2-7, with 7 bases matching TRBD1. The CDR3 consists of 14 residues. The germline V gene has CDR1 SQVTM and CDR2 ANQGSEA. After removal of 6 bases from V and 0 bases from J, the junction contained 8 bases not matched to a gene. CDR3 nucleotide sequence: TGCAGCGTCGGCCACAGGGGTTTCTCCTACGAGCAGTACTTC. The encoded protein is CSVGHRGFSYEQYF.

This clone was seen a single time. The chain has TRBV9 and TRBJ2-5; a possible D gene is TRBD2 (6 bases). The germline gives CDR1 SGDLS, CDR2 YYNGEE. V was shortened by 0 bases and J by 5 bases, with 14 bases between the two germline ends. CDR3 length equals 15 residues. CDR3 in amino acids: CASSVGSSGWETQYF. DNA for the CDR3: TGTGCCAGCAGCGTAGGGAGTAGCGGCTGGGAGACCCAGTACTTC. The full variable domain, rest sourced from reference TRBV9 and TRBJ2-5, is DSGVTQTPKHLITATGQRVTLRCSPRSGDLSVYWYQQSLDQGLQFLIQYYNGEERAKGNILERFSAQQFPDLHSELNLSSLELGDSALYFCASSVGSSGWETQYFGPGTRLLVL.

The chain couples TRBV5-1 to TRBJ2-6; D gene ambiguous. This CDR3 region has 14 residues. In germline, CDR1 is SGHRS, CDR2 YFSETQ. With 5 bases removed from V and 4 bases from J, the gap between germline ends came to 10 bases. CDR3 DNA: TGCGCCAGCAGTTCACTCAACGGGGCCAACGTCCTGACTTTC. It translates to CASSSLNGANVLTF.